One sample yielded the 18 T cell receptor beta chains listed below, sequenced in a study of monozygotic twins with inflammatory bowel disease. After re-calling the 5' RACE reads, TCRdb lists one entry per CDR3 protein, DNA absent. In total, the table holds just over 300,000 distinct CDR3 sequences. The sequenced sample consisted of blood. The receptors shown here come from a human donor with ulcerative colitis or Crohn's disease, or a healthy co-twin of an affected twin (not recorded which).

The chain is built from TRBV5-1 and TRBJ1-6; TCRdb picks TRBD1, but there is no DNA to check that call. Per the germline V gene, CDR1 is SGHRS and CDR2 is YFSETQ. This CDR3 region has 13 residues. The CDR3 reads CASSRDSSQHLHF.

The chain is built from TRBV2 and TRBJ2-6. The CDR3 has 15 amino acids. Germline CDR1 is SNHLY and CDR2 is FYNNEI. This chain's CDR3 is CASSADRKGANVLTF.

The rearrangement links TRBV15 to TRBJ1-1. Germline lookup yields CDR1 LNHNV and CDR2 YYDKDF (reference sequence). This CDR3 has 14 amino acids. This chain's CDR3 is CATSRVQPNTEAFF.

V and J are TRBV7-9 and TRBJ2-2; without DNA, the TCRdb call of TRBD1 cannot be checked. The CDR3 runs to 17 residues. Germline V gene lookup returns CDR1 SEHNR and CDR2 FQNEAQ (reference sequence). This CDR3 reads CASSLPGQRANTGELFF.

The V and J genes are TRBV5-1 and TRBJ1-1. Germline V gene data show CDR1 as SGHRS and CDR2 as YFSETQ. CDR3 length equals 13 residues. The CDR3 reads CASSFSGDTEAFF.

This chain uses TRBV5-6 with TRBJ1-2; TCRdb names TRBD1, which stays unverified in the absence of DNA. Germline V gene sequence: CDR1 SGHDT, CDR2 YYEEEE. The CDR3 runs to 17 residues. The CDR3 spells CASSFWGQADFFGGYTF.

The CDR3 sequence is CASTPRTNTGELFF. The chain carries TRBV6-1 and TRBJ2-2; without DNA, the TCRdb call of TRBD1 cannot be checked. The CDR3 contains 14 residues. The germline V gene encodes CDR1 MNHNS and CDR2 SASEGT.

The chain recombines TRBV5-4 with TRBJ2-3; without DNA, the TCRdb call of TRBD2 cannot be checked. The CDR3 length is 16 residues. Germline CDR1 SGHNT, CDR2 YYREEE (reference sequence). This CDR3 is CASSGTSGRATDTQYF.

The CDR3 here is CASSLPPTGEQYF. J is TRBJ2-7 and V is TRBV7-2; the D call from TCRdb, TRBD1, cannot be confirmed without DNA. Germline lookup yields CDR1 SGHTA and CDR2 FQGNSA. There are 13 residues in the CDR3. Full variable domain (outside the CDR3, taken from reference TRBV7-2 and TRBJ2-7): GAGVSQSPSNKVTEKGKDVELRCDPISGHTALYWYRQSLGQGLEFLIYFQGNSAPDKSGLPSDRFSAERTGGSVSTLTIQRTQQEDSAVYLCASSLPPTGEQYFGPGTRLTVT.

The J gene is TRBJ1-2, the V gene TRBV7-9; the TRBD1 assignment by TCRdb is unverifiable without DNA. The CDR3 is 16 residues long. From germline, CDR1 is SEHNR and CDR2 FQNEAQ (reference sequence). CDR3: CASSQTPDGGSYGYTF.

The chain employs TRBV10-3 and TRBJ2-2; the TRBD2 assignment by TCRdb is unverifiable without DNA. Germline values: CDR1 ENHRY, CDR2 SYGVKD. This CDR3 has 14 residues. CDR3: CAISVPSASGELFF.

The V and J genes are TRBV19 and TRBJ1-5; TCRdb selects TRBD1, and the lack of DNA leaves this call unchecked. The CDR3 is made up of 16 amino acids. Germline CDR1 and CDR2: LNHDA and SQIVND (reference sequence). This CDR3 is CASSFVARGSNQTQHF.

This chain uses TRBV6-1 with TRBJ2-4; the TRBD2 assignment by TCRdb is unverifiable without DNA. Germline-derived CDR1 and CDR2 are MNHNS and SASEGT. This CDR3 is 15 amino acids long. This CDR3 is CASSDTLAGGDIQYF.

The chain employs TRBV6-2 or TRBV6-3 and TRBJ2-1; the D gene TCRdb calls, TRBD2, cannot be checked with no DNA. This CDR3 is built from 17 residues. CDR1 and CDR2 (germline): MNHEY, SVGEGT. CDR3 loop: CASSYRSSGSMVYEEFF.

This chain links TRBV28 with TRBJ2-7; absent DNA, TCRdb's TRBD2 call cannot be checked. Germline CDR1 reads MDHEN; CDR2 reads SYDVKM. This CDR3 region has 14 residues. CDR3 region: CASRGAGSSYEQYF.

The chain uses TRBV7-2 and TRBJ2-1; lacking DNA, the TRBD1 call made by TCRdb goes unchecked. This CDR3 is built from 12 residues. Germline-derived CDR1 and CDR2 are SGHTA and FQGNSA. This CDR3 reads CASSFERPGGLF.

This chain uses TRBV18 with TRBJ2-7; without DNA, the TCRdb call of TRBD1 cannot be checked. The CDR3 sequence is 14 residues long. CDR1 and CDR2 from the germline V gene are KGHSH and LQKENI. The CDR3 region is CASSGSGQGTKEYF.

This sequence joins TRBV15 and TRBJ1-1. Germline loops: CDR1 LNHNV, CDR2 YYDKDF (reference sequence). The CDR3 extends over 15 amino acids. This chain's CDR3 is CATSKAEGIGTEAFF.